The T cell receptor (beta chain) described here comes from a study of blood T cell repertoires in COVID-19. Study background: Donors in the United States, Italy and Spain gave samples during acute or convalescent COVID-19. T cells, B-cell-depleted T cells, or PBMCs supplied cDNA or gDNA.

In the source study's methods: Amplifying reference gene primers gave estimates of nucleated cell counts. The data were produced by immunoSEQ multiplex PCR, yet TCRdb's version contains in-frame clones alone and is incomplete. V and J calls plus clone size are reproduced from that table; the DNA served to infer D and trimming. The sample records 150,000 to 200,000 clones, about 86% being singletons. Trimming stripped 3 bases from V and 5 bases from J, with 22 bases between. The CDR3 extends over 17 amino acids. Germline V CDR1 and CDR2: KGHSH, LQKENI. This sequence originates from a human donor with acute or convalescent COVID-19. The donor label of this sample is uncertain. The gene calls are TRBV18 and TRBJ1-1, with D perhaps TRBD1 (6 bases). Source material: peripheral blood. CDR3 in amino acids: CASSPPSAYSRGTEAFF. The CDR3 DNA reads TGTGCCAGCTCACCCCCCTCTGCTTATTCCAGGGGAACTGAAGCTTTCTTT.